This TCR beta chain emerged from a study of cytomegalovirus exposure and HLA in healthy donors (dated by TCRdb to between 2016 and 2019). As for the study more broadly: In an earlier analysis of about 560 of the donors, about 260 Gb of sequence data and 100 million or so unique TCR beta sequences from roughly 180 million T cells were reported. In an earlier analysis of roughly 580 of the donors, high-throughput TCR beta sequencing was used to judge whether each TCR beta V gene segment behaved as functional or pseudogenic. A separate validation cohort of approximately 130 different subjects was used in addition to the roughly 640-subject first cohort. The number of donors typed differed by locus, with roughly 620-640 for A, B, C, DRB1 and DQB1, 522 for DQA1, about 610 for DPA1, and around 430 for DPB1. Rather than using new phenotypic data, the later analysis identified candidate immune exposures from TCR beta sequences and from how often those sequences occurred across donors. The aim of the study was to test whether cataloging public T cell receptors could identify signatures of past pathogen exposure. Class I and class II HLA loci were covered by the typing at four-digit resolution. About 5 DR-DQ haplotypes were handled as single units for association and clustering, since linkage in the cohort was strong. In a later genetic analysis, genome-wide SNP genotypes for 398 of the 666 donors were used, and that subset was treated as a discovery cohort. About 280 gigabases of sequencing data and around 85 million unique TCR sequences made up an early release that covered roughly 670 HLA-typed donors. The study used immunosequencing to profile the T cell repertoires of approximately 630 subjects and linked those repertoires to cytomegalovirus serostatus. A later analysis re-examined previously published TCR beta repertoires from about 670 donors and added high-resolution HLA genotyping to investigate patterns of TCR occurrence. Of the approximately 400 genotyped donors, over 65% fell in the genetic ancestry cluster associated with self-reported Caucasian donors. Among approximately 370 genotyped donors of the cohort, an average of approximately 200,000 unique TCR beta nucleotide sequences was sequenced per donor, of which about 19% were non-productive. Every repertoire in the discovery cohort had been generated on one and the same sequencing platform. Donor age, sex, ethnicity and CMV serostatus were compiled together with the repertoire data. To predict cytomegalovirus infection status, the study brought together high-throughput TCR immunosequencing, statistical association of individual TCRs with disease status, and machine learning. Study-wide conclusions, independent of this receptor: According to a later analysis, TCR association rates differed among HLA loci, with DRB1 alleles showing the most associated TCRs and HLA-C alleles showing the fewest. Some IMGT-functional V segments, including TRBV6-2 and TRBV6-3, could not be distinguished by the 87-base-pair reads and were therefore excluded. Compared with equally common non-associated chains, HLA-associated TCR beta chains in a later analysis were more clonally expanded and had lower generation probabilities. In a later analysis, several top co-occurrence clusters were reported to appear linked to parvovirus B19, influenza, CMV and Epstein-Barr virus. Linkage disequilibrium might explain the correlated functional status among segregating V segments, but an unknown experimental factor could not be excluded. In a later analysis, about 16,000 TCR beta sequences were associated with specific HLA alleles at a false discovery rate of 0.05. In a later genetic analysis, a missense DCLRE1C variant was associated with V-gene and J-gene trimming of TCR beta chains, and the association was replicated in an independent cohort. It was suggested by the authors that the approach could potentially be generalized to other disease states and immunological phenotypes. In the study, some 160 TCR beta chains were listed as associated with cytomegalovirus. In this cohort, only TCR beta chains were sequenced, and detectable features were limited by the absence of alpha or paired-chain data. In vitro tests confirmed that a few of the cytomegalovirus-associated TCR beta chains recognize cytomegalovirus antigens. According to a later analysis, most CMV-associated TCR beta chains appeared to be HLA-restricted, and the HLA associations seemed to be driven largely by CMV exposure. Broadly in line with IMGT annotations, most TCR beta V segments showed up in productive rearrangements about 87% or about 30% of the time in an earlier analysis of under 700 of the donors. HLA typing was unavailable for some donors at each locus, so association tests used only the typed subset. A later genetic analysis reported fewer N-insertions in productive TCRs among donors in an Asian-associated ancestry cluster than the roughly 700-donor mean. Immune exposure information for the cohort was limited to CMV serostatus. Because counts were too low, about 18 rarely observed V segments, including chromosome 9 orphons, were excluded from the earlier analysis of 587 of the donors. Assigning TCR associations to individual alleles was difficult when HLA alleles, especially DR and DQ, strongly co-occurred. While some public TCRs were present in many individuals, most TCR sequences turned up only very rarely across donors. A further reported finding was that TCR beta sequences accurately predicted the HLA-A and HLA-B alleles for most subjects in the first cohort. The classifier was reported to diagnose cytomegalovirus status with high specificity and sensitivity in both the original cohort and the validation cohort. A group of highly shared sequence variants was considered likely to be a technical artifact of the sequencing pipeline. Sequencing depth was assumed to be roughly uniform across donors in the presence/absence analyses, though that assumption may not hold.

The cohort consisted of fewer than 700 healthy bone marrow donors. Cohort members were all nominally healthy when sampled, although unrecorded immune exposures were likely present. The donor was CMV seropositive and belonged to the group of 250 to 300 seropositive cohort members. Every donor gave a peripheral blood sample, and the peripheral blood mononuclear cells from that sample were used for TCR beta sequencing. Genomic DNA was extracted from the blood cell samples with the Qiagen DNeasy Blood Extraction Kit. The germline V gene provides CDR1 LGHNA and CDR2 YNFKEQ. Spanning cysteine to phenylalanine, the CDR3 consists of 19 amino acids. Of all the DNA, just the CDR3 is kept, 57 bases in frame from base 1. For this chain, trimming is 2 bases at the V end and 1 base at the J end, and the number of junction bases without a gene match is 9. Library preparation used the immunoSEQ multiplex PCR assay. A mixture of 60 forward primers for TCR Vbeta segments and 13 reverse primers for TCR Jbeta segments was used in the multiplex PCR. The CDR3 region of rearranged TCR beta genes was amplified from genomic DNA with a multiplex PCR assay. On the Illumina HiSeq System, the amplified TCR beta libraries were sequenced as 87-base-pair reads. The original methods were these. In a later analysis, tens of millions of unique TCR beta chains were counted across the approximately 670 repertoires, and approximately 11 million of these chains were shared by at least two donors. A nearest-neighbor algorithm error-corrected the raw reads and collapsed the reads into unique sequences, merging closely related sequences to remove PCR and sequencing errors. To assign V, D and J gene segments, CDR3 sequences were aligned to IMGT reference sequences. For a sequence to be retained, at least a six-nucleotide match to both a V gene segment and a J gene segment was required. Rearrangements were classified as productive when the CDR3 lacked stop codons and remained in frame with V and J, and all other rearrangements were classified as non-productive. CDR3 was defined according to IMGT convention as the region running from the second conserved V-encoded cysteine to the conserved J-encoded phenylalanine. The earlier analysis of roughly 590 of the donors excluded sequences that lacked an unambiguous match to a single V gene segment. In an earlier analysis of approximately 550 of the donors, V segments were called functional above 56.7% productive rearrangements and were called segregating when the between-donor standard deviation exceeded 5%. A statistical classification framework was built to diagnose cytomegalovirus status from the catalog of TCR beta chain sequences. A later analysis assigned V and J genes by comparing TCR nucleotide sequences with IMGT/GENE-DB human TR gene sequences. The TCRdist pipeline was used in a later analysis to assign CDR3 sequences and most-parsimonious VDJ recombination scenarios. In a later analysis, each TCR beta chain was defined by its CDR3 amino acid sequence together with its V-gene family, and reads without a unique V-gene family were excluded. To address suspected cross-contamination and a sequencing artifact, a later analysis removed approximately 600 highly shared, low-generation-probability nucleotide sequences. For each public chain, a later analysis derived a clonal expansion index from normalized ranks of inferred template counts within each repertoire. In a later analysis, generation probabilities were computed with a VDJ recombination model fitted to out-of-frame rearrangements, and the resulting probabilities were checked against IGoR. In a later analysis, TCR-TCR, TCR-HLA and TCR-CMV co-occurrence was scored with hypergeometric tests, and a repertoire-size bias correction was applied to TCR pairs. To estimate false discovery rates, a later analysis permuted the HLA or CMV assignments 20 times. In a later analysis, co-occurring TCRs were grouped using DBSCAN, with TCRdist sequence similarity added in when clustering inside HLA-allele-positive subsets. Co-occurrence clustering excluded repertoires with fewer than 30,000 or more than 120,000 public chains, plus five with anomalous nucleotide sharing. TCRdb mirrors the immuneACCESS table, restricted to in-frame sequences. Some clones are absent from its copies; in checked studies, under half trace to an unresolved V gene, and the reason for the others is unknown. That table supplies the V and J calls and clone size; D and trimming were determined from the DNA. Present in this sample are under 150,000 clones, 70% to 80% of which were seen just once. Around 4.2% of the sample rests with the top ten.

Turning to this clone: The antigen it binds to is not known. No per-base quality is available; no much larger clone lies one base away.

The sequence joins TRBV4-2 to TRBJ2-2; 11 bases in the junction line up with TRBD2. Sequenced material: PBMCs. The TCR was taken from a woman between 35 and 50 years old in good health and CMV-seropositive. CDR3 region: CASSQRLLAGGVNTGELFF. The nucleotide sequence is TGTGCCAGCAGCCAAAGGCTCCTAGCGGGAGGTGTGAACACCGGGGAGCTGTTTTTT.